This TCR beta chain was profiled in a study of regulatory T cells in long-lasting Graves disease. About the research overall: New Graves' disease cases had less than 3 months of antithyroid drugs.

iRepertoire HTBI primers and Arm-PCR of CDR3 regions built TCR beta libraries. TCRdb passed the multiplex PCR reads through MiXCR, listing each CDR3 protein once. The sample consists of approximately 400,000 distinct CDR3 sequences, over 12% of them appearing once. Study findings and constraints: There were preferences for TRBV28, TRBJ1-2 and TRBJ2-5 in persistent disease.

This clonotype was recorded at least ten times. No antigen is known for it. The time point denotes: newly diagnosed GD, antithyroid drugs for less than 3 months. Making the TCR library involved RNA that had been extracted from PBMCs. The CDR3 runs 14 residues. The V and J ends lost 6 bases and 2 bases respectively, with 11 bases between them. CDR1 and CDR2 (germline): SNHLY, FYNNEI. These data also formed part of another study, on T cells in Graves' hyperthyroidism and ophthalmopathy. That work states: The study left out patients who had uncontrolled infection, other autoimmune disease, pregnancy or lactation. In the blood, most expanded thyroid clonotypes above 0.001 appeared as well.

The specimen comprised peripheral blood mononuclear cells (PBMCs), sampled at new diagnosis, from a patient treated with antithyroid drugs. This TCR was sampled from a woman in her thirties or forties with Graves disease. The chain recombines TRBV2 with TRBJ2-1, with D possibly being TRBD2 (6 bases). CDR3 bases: TGTGCCAGCAGGGGGGGAGGAACCTACAATGAGCAGTTCTTC. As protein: CASRGGGTYNEQFF.